The 3 T cell receptor beta chains presented below share a single source sample, sequenced in a study of T cell changes during pregnancy in multiple sclerosis. Libraries were prepared by immunoSEQ multiplex PCR; TCRdb keeps only in-frame clonotypes and omits some of them. The repertoire holds 70,000 or so clones, with around 91% as singletons. This sample comprised peripheral blood, obtained in the third trimester of pregnancy. Receptor source: a female donor in good health, enrolled as a control in a pregnancy study.

The V gene is TRBV7-6, the J gene TRBJ2-6, with D possibly matching TRBD1 (5 bases). CDR1 SGHVS and CDR2 FNYEAQ come from the germline V gene. Trimming shortened V by 4 bases and J by 1 base, and 11 bases separated the two germline ends. The CDR3 spans 16 residues. CDR3 sequence: CASSWEGASGANVLTF. The CDR3 DNA reads as TGTGCCAGCAGCTGGGAAGGGGCTTCTGGGGCCAACGTCCTGACTTTC.

This sequence joins TRBV6-5 and TRBJ1-2; 8 bases are shared with TRBD1. Trimming at V came to 10 bases and at J to 8 bases, leaving 9 bases not matched to a gene. The CDR3 consists of 12 residues. The germline V gene encodes CDR1 MNHEY and CDR2 SVGAGI. CDR3 bases: TGTGCCACCGGCGACAGACAGGGGGGCTACACCTTC. Translated: CATGDRQGGYTF.

The genes are TRBV6-5 and TRBJ2-7, with TRBD2 matching 7 bases. The CDR3 consists of 15 residues. The germline V gene encodes CDR1 MNHEY and CDR2 SVGAGI. Losses at the gene ends were 0 bases for V and 4 bases for J; bases not matched to a gene: 6. The CDR3 region is CASSYSGGVGYEQYF. The DNA for the CDR3 is TGTGCCAGCAGTTACTCGGGGGGGGTCGGGTACGAGCAGTACTTC.